The 2 T cell receptor beta chains reported below all come from one sample, sequenced in a study of CD8 T cells in Susac syndrome (dated by TCRdb to about 2019). The library was produced with the immunoSEQ multiplex PCR assay. RNA was extracted with the RNeasy kit and roughly 0.45 to 1 ug was reverse transcribed using random hexamers. TCRdb's own reprocessing of the public reads used fastp at Q25 and MiXCR and kept productive beta chains. Here each entry gathers all rows of one CDR3 protein and keeps the most common genes and DNA. Across this sample there are approximately 150,000 distinct CDR3 sequences, with roughly 95% seen only once. The biggest ten clones account for 0.075% to 0.095% of the sample. Sequences were obtained from CD4+ T cells from PBMCs. The receptor source for this set is a human donor with multiple sclerosis.

This chain uses TRBV4-1 with TRBJ1-1; D ambiguous. Germline CDR1 and CDR2: MGHRA and YSYEKL. The V end lost 6 bases, the J end lost 2 bases, and 10 bases lay between the germline ends. CDR3 length: 13 amino acids. The CDR3 is CASSILLNTEAFF. The DNA for the CDR3 is TGCGCCAGCAGTATCCTCCTAAACACTGAAGCTTTCTTT.

This clonotype was counted a single time. The chain is built from TRBV19 and TRBJ1-1; 7 positions agree with TRBD1. J was trimmed by 5 bases and V by 0 bases; bases with no gene match: 9. Per the germline V gene, CDR1 is LNHDA and CDR2 is SQIVND (reference sequence). The CDR3 contains 16 residues. CDR3 residues: CASSIDRRQGGTEAFF. DNA of the CDR3: TGTGCCAGTAGTATAGATCGGCGACAGGGAGGAACTGAAGCTTTCTTT.